This T cell receptor (beta chain) is drawn from a study of shared clonotypes between healthy human individuals. Study-wide results and limits: Clonotypes which were not shared had lower generation probabilities than clonotypes that all four donors shared.

Genomic DNA belonging to each subset was distributed in equal measure over several immunoSEQ plates. Data came from immunoSEQ multiplex PCR; TCRdb stores just in-frame clones and leaves some out. The table includes about 670,000 clones, more than 70% detected once. On this clone: Its antigen remains unidentified.

Germline V gene lookup returns CDR1 MNHNS and CDR2 SASEGT. J gave up 5 bases and V 3 bases, and 10 bases lay outside the gene matches. There are 16 residues in the CDR3. This chain joins TRBV6-1 and TRBJ1-5; 7 nucleotides align to TRBD1. Sequenced input: memory CD4+ T cells sorted from blood. Sample subset: CD45RA-negative fraction. This sequence was found in a woman between 25 and 40 years old in good health. CDR3 nucleotide sequence: TGTGCCAGCAGTGATCGAAGGGGGACAGTCTATCAGCCCCAGCATTTT. This sequence encodes CASSDRRGTVYQPQHF.